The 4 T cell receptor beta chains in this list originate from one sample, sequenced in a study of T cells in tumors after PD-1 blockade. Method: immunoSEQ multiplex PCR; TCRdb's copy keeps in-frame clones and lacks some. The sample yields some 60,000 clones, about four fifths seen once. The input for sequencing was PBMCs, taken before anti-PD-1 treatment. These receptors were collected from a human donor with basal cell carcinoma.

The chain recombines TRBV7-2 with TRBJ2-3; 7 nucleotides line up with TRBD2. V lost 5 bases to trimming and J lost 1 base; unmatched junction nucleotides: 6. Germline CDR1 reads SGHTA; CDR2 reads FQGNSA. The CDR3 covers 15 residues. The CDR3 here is CASSPASGRTDTQYF. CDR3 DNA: TGTGCCAGCAGCCCCGCTAGCGGACGCACAGATACGCAGTATTTT. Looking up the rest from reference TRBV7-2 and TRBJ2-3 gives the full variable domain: GAGVSQSPSNKVTEKGKDVELRCDPISGHTALYWYRQSLGQGLEFLIYFQGNSAPDKSGLPSDRFSAERTGGSVSTLTIQRTQQEDSAVYLCASSPASGRTDTQYFGPGTRLTVL.

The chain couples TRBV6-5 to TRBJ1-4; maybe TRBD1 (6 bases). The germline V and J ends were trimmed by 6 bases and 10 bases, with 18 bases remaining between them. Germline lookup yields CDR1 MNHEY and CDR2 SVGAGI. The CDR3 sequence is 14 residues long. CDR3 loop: CASSEGVQTGKLFF. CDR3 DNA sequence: TGTGCCAGCAGCGAGGGGGTCCAAACTGGAAAACTGTTTTTT.

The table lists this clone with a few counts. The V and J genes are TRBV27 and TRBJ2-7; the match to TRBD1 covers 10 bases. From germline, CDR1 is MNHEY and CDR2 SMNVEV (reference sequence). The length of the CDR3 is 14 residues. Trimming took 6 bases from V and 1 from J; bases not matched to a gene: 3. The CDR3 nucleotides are TGTGCCAGCAGCTCGGACAGGGGGTCCTACGAGCAGTACTTC. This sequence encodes CASSSDRGSYEQYF.

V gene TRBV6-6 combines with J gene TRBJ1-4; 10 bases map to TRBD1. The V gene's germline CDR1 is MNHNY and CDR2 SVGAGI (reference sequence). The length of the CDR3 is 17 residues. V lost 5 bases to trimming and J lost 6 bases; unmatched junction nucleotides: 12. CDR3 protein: CASSRDRGTRNHEKLFF. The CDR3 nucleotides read TGTGCCAGCAGTCGGGACAGGGGAACCAGAAACCATGAAAAACTGTTTTTT.